The rows below give T cell receptor beta chains drawn from one sample of a study of CD8 T cells in Susac syndrome. TCRdb itself ran the immunoSEQ multiplex PCR reads through MiXCR, one entry per CDR3 protein. The sample has 160,000 or so distinct CDR3 sequences; 90% to 95% are singletons. What was sequenced was CD4+ T cells from PBMCs. The receptors were gathered from a human donor with Susac syndrome. Each CDR3 is given with its conserved first and last residue. The order of the fields is clone size, V gene, D gene, J gene, CDR3 DNA, CDR3 protein. The D gene is left open where the match is weak. Only part of the rows carry a size: once, few, many, or a class if the clone is expanded.

NA	TRBV10-1	TRBD1	TRBJ2-5	TGCGCCAGCAGCGCGGGGACAGGGAGGACGGAGACCCAGTACTTC	CASSAGTGRTETQYF
NA	TRBV6-6	NA	TRBJ2-7	TGTGCCAGCAGTTACCGTTGGTCAGGGGATTCGGTCGAGCAGTACTTC	CASSYRWSGDSVEQYF
NA	TRBV25-1	NA	TRBJ2-1	TGTGCCAGCAGAGGACAGAATGAGCAGTTCTTC	CASRGQNEQFF
NA	TRBV18	NA	TRBJ2-5	TGTGCCAGCTCACCACTTAGTGGCAGGGGCCAAGAGACCCAGTACTTC	CASSPLSGRGQETQYF
NA	TRBV11-2	NA	TRBJ2-5	TGTGCCAGCAGCCTCGATTCGGGGGCCGCCGAGACCCAGTACTTC	CASSLDSGAAETQYF
few	TRBV9	NA	TRBJ2-5	TGTGCCAGCAGCGTAGCCTCCCAAGAGACCCAGTACTTC	CASSVASQETQYF
once	TRBV7-9	NA	TRBJ1-6	TGTGCCAGCAGCCTAGTGGGAGGAGCACCCCTCCACTTT	CASSLVGGAPLHF
NA	TRBV29-1	NA	TRBJ2-3	TGCAGCGTGAACCGGGGCCTTGGCACAGATACGCAGTATTTT	CSVNRGLGTDTQYF
NA	TRBV20-1	NA	TRBJ1-6	TGCAGTGCCACGACCGGAACCCTCTCCTATAATTCACCCCTCCACTTT	CSATTGTLSYNSPLHF
NA	TRBV6-6	TRBD1	TRBJ1-1	TGTGCCAGCAGTGGGGACAGCACTGAAGCTTTCTTT	CASSGDSTEAFF
NA	TRBV4-2	NA	TRBJ2-3	TGTGCCAGCAGCCAAGTTGGTCGGCGAGGTAGCACAGATACGCAGTATTTT	CASSQVGRRGSTDTQYF
once	TRBV6-2/TRBV6-3	NA	TRBJ1-1	TGTGCCAGCAGTCTCTCCGGACTTCTGAACACTGAAGCTTTCTTT	CASSLSGLLNTEAFF
NA	TRBV11-2	NA	TRBJ2-7	TGTGCCAGCAGCTTAGTTCAATTGGCAGGGCTAAGCGAGCAGTACTTC	CASSLVQLAGLSEQYF
few	TRBV12-3/TRBV12-4	NA	TRBJ1-2	TGTGCCAGCAGTTTGAAAGGAAACTATGGCTACACCTTC	CASSLKGNYGYTF
NA	TRBV20-1	TRBD1	TRBJ1-2	TGCAGTGTTTCCGGGACAGGGGACTTAAACTATGGCTACACCTTC	CSVSGTGDLNYGYTF
NA	TRBV10-1	TRBD1	TRBJ2-1	TGCGCCAGCAGCTCCAGGGACAGGGGGATTTACAATGAGCAGTTCTTC	CASSSRDRGIYNEQFF
NA	TRBV5-4	NA	TRBJ2-5	TGTGCCAGCAGCAGCACAGGGCGTACCTGGGAGACCCAGTACTTC	CASSSTGRTWETQYF
NA	TRBV7-9	TRBD1	TRBJ1-2	TGTGCCAGCAGTTATTCTGGACAGGTGTGGGGCTACACCTTC	CASSYSGQVWGYTF
NA	TRBV12-3/TRBV12-4	NA	TRBJ1-4	TGTGCCAGCAGTTTCGCCGAGGAAAAACTGTTTTTT	CASSFAEEKLFF
once	TRBV29-1	NA	TRBJ1-6	TGCAGCGTCCAGAGCTCCTATAATTCACCCCTCCACTTT	CSVQSSYNSPLHF
NA	TRBV12-3/TRBV12-4	TRBD2	TRBJ2-1	TGTGCCAGCAGCCTGGGGACTAGCGGGGGGGGGCGCAATGAGCAGTTCTTC	CASSLGTSGGGRNEQFF
NA	TRBV29-1	NA	TRBJ2-2	TGCAGCGTTGGGGGGGCCGGGGAGCTGTTTTTT	CSVGGAGELFF
NA	TRBV6-6	NA	TRBJ2-5	TGTGCCAGCAGTTACCGCCCCGAGGCGAGGGAGACCCAGTACTTC	CASSYRPEARETQYF
NA	TRBV12-3/TRBV12-4	NA	TRBJ2-3	TGTGCCAGCGGGACTCGAGTCACAGATACGCAGTATTTT	CASGTRVTDTQYF
NA	TRBV4-2	NA	TRBJ1-2	TGTGCCAGCAGAAGAAGAGATAACTATGGCTACACCTTC	CASRRRDNYGYTF
NA	TRBV6-6	TRBD1	TRBJ2-2	TGTGCCAGCCGTTCCTTACAGGGGTTAACCGGGGAGCTGTTTTTT	CASRSLQGLTGELFF
NA	TRBV7-2	NA	TRBJ1-1	TGTGCCAGCAGCTCCGACGAAACCCTGGGAGCTTTCTTT	CASSSDETLGAFF
NA	TRBV5-1	NA	TRBJ1-2	TGTGCCAGCAGTCTCGAGGGCTCCTATGGCTACACCTTC	CASSLEGSYGYTF
NA	TRBV6-1	TRBD1	TRBJ2-1	TGTGCCAGCAGATCCCCAGGGGGTGAGCAGTTCTTC	CASRSPGGEQFF
NA	TRBV7-2	NA	TRBJ2-5	TGTGCCAGCAGCCTCAACAGGGCGGGTCAAGAGACCCAGTACTTC	CASSLNRAGQETQYF
once	TRBV20-1	TRBD2	TRBJ2-3	TGCAGTGCTGAAGCGGGGGGGATAGATACGCAGTATTTT	CSAEAGGIDTQYF
NA	TRBV15	NA	TRBJ2-1	TGTGCCACCAGCGGACCCGGGACCGACCACAATGAGCAGTTCTTC	CATSGPGTDHNEQFF
NA	TRBV13	NA	TRBJ1-6	TGTGCCAGCCAGCTAAATAATTCACCCCTCCACTTT	CASQLNNSPLHF
NA	TRBV5-1	NA	TRBJ2-3	TGCGCCAGCAGCTTGGACCCAGGCTTGTCGATGGATACGCAGTATTTT	CASSLDPGLSMDTQYF
few	TRBV11-2	TRBD2	TRBJ2-5	TGTGCCAGCAGCTTAGTCTGGGGGGGAGAAGAGACCCAGTACTTC	CASSLVWGGEETQYF
NA	TRBV10-2	TRBD2	TRBJ2-1	TGCGCCAGCAGTGAGTCCGGGCTAGCGGGGGTGGATGAGCAGTTCTTC	CASSESGLAGVDEQFF
NA	TRBV7-2	NA	TRBJ2-1	TGTGCCAGCAGCTTATACCCCAGGGTTGGGGATGAGCAGTTCTTC	CASSLYPRVGDEQFF
once	TRBV30	TRBD2	TRBJ2-3	TGTGCCTGGGGCTCCGGGGGGGCCCCAGATACGCAGTATTTT	CAWGSGGAPDTQYF
NA	TRBV15	NA	TRBJ1-2	TGTGCCACCAGCAGAGATCGAACAGAAGCGGGCTACACCTTC	CATSRDRTEAGYTF
NA	TRBV27	NA	TRBJ2-3	TGTGCCAGCAGTAGGTCGGCCAGAGGTACAGATACGCAGTATTTT	CASSRSARGTDTQYF
NA	TRBV5-6	NA	TRBJ2-3	TGTGCCAGCAGCCCCTTCCTCACAGATACGCAGTATTTT	CASSPFLTDTQYF
NA	TRBV29-1	TRBD2	TRBJ2-5	TGCAGCGTTGTGGGGGGGTTGCAAGAGACCCAGTACTTC	CSVVGGLQETQYF
NA	TRBV7-9	TRBD1	TRBJ2-7	TGTGCCAGCAGCTTAGCCCTAGGGACAGGGACCTTCTACGAGCAGTACTTC	CASSLALGTGTFYEQYF
NA	TRBV2	NA	TRBJ1-6	TGTGCCAGTACCACGGAAGGGGGCTCCTATAATTCACCCCTCCACTTT	CASTTEGGSYNSPLHF
NA	TRBV18	NA	TRBJ1-2	TGTGCCAGCTCTCAAGACAGCTCATCCATCTATGGCTACACCTTC	CASSQDSSSIYGYTF
NA	TRBV5-6	NA	TRBJ1-2	TGTGCCAGCAGCTTGGCCGGAGGCTACACCTTC	CASSLAGGYTF
NA	TRBV6-6	NA	TRBJ2-3	TGTGCCAGCAGTTACGACGGGCGCGGGCAGTATTTT	CASSYDGRGQYF
NA	TRBV29-1	TRBD1	TRBJ2-7	TGCAGCGGTACCACGGGACAGGGGGGTTCCTACGAGCAGTACTTC	CSGTTGQGGSYEQYF
once	TRBV29-1	NA	TRBJ2-1	TGCAGCGTTGACAGGGGAGCATTAATTGAGCAGTTCTTC	CSVDRGALIEQFF
NA	TRBV6-5	NA	TRBJ1-1	TGTGCCAGCAGTCGAAGTAGGACAGTGAACACTGAAGCTTTCTTT	CASSRSRTVNTEAFF
NA	TRBV20-1	NA	TRBJ1-5	TGCAGTGCTAGAGATGCGGGGGCAGGCAATCAGCCCCAGCATTTT	CSARDAGAGNQPQHF
NA	TRBV30	NA	TRBJ1-2	TGTGCCTGGAGTCCTCCGGGTCTGAACTATGGCTACACCTTC	CAWSPPGLNYGYTF
NA	TRBV24-1	NA	TRBJ2-1	TGTGCCACCAGTACCGGGCAGGTCAATGAGCAGTTCTTC	CATSTGQVNEQFF
NA	TRBV29-1	NA	TRBJ1-3	TGCAGCGTGGAGGACAGACAAGCCATATATTTT	CSVEDRQAIYF
NA	TRBV2	NA	TRBJ1-6	TGTGCCAGCAGTCGGGACTGGGGAAATTCACCCCTCCACTTT	CASSRDWGNSPLHF
once	TRBV4-3	NA	TRBJ2-7	TGCGCCAGCAGCCAAGATATCAGCTCCCACGAGCAGTACTTC	CASSQDISSHEQYF
NA	TRBV5-6	TRBD1	TRBJ2-3	TGTGCCAGCAGACAGGGGGGAGACACAGATACGCAGTATTTT	CASRQGGDTDTQYF
NA	TRBV9	NA	TRBJ2-7	TGTGCCAGCAGCGTAGGTATTTCCTACGAGCAGTACTTC	CASSVGISYEQYF
NA	TRBV5-1	NA	TRBJ2-7	TGCGCCAGCAGCTTGGGACAGGCCAACACGGGGTACGAGCAGTACTTC	CASSLGQANTGYEQYF
NA	TRBV7-9	TRBD1	TRBJ1-4	TGTGCCAGCAGCCACGACAGGGGTGGGAATGAAAAACTGTTTTTT	CASSHDRGGNEKLFF